This entry lists 2 T cell receptor beta chains sequenced from one sample in a study of OX40 agonist ivuxolimab in advanced cancers. The protocol was immunoSEQ multiplex PCR, while the TCRdb copy is restricted to in-frame clones and leaves out a portion. The data show 50,000 to 65,000 clones, approximately 78% seen once. Here the sequenced sample was CD4+ or CD8+ T cells sorted from blood, taken in a trial of the OX40 agonist ivuxolimab. These receptors were obtained from an adult with an advanced solid tumor such as melanoma, head and neck, liver or kidney cancer.

V and J are TRBV7-3 and TRBJ2-2; a possible D gene is TRBD2 (5 bases). CDR1 and CDR2 (germline): SGHTA, FQGTGA. The CDR3 loop spans 13 amino acids. Trimming took 3 bases from V and 7 from J, leaving 9 bases between them. CDR3 region: CASSFAGYGELFF. The CDR3 DNA is TGTGCCAGCAGCTTCGCGGGCTACGGGGAGCTGTTTTTT. The complete variable domain, with remaining parts taken from reference TRBV7-3 and TRBJ2-2, reads GAGVSQTPSNKVTEKGKYVELRCDPISGHTALYWYRQSLGQGPEFLIYFQGTGAADDSGLPNDRFFAVRPEGSVSTLKIQRTERGDSAVYLCASSFAGYGELFFGEGSRLTVL.

The chain links TRBV2 to TRBJ2-5; TRBD2 agrees at 11 bases. The germline CDR1 and CDR2 sequences are SNHLY and FYNNEI. V was clipped by 5 bases and J by 8 bases; unmatched bases: 4. The CDR3 is made up of 13 amino acids. CDR3 coding DNA: TGTGCCAGCAGTCCGGGACTAGCGGTTACCCAGTACTTC. Amino acid sequence: CASSPGLAVTQYF.